The rows below give T cell receptor beta chains drawn from one sample of a study of long-term antiretroviral therapy in people with HIV. The method was immunoSEQ multiplex PCR; TCRdb's version includes in-frame clones alone and lacks a portion of them. This sample yields approximately 25,000 clones, of which around 79% are seen a single time; 9% to 10% belongs to the top ten. The material was unsorted PBMCs, obtained 1.2 years after starting antiretroviral therapy. These receptors all come from a woman aged 35 to 49 with HIV. Both conserved end residues are part of each CDR3. A D gene is named only where the DNA matches it firmly. Clone size is not always given. Where it is, it says once, few, many or a class for expanded clones.

TRBJ1-2	TRBV29-1	-	-	TGCAGCGTTGAAGATAGGGTGCGATCTGGCTACACCTTC	CSVEDRVRSGYTF
TRBJ1-2	TRBV29-1	-	TRBD1	TGCAGCGTTGAACAGGGGGCCTATGGCTACACCTTC	CSVEQGAYGYTF
TRBJ2-2	TRBV29-1	once	-	TGCAGCGTTGCTGGTGAGACCGGGGAGCTGTTTTTT	CSVAGETGELFF
TRBJ1-2	TRBV10-3	-	TRBD1	TGTGCCATCAGGGACAGGGGAAATTTTGACTATGGCTACACCTTC	CAIRDRGNFDYGYTF
TRBJ2-5	TRBV7-8	-	-	TGTGCCAGCAGCCCACGAGTGCGAGAGACCCAGTACTTC	CASSPRVRETQYF
TRBJ2-7	TRBV5-6	-	TRBD1	TGTGCCAGCAGCTTGGAGGGACAGCTCTACGAGCAGTACTTC	CASSLEGQLYEQYF
TRBJ2-2	TRBV10-3	few	-	TGTGCCATCAGTGAGGCGGTGGGCGCGACGGGCGGGGAGCTGTTTTTT	CAISEAVGATGGELFF
TRBJ2-5	TRBV4-3	-	TRBD1	TGCGCCAGCAGCCCGGGGACAGGACAAGAGACCCAGTACTTC	CASSPGTGQETQYF
TRBJ2-3	TRBV11-3	-	-	TGTGCCAGCAGCCCTACTAGACGTAAAGATACGCAGTATTTT	CASSPTRRKDTQYF
TRBJ1-2	TRBV9	few	-	TGTGCCAGCAGCGGTGTAGACTATGGCTACACCTTC	CASSGVDYGYTF
TRBJ2-3	TRBV6-5	-	-	TGTGCCAGCATTGATCCCCTGGGGGGAGATACGCAGTATTTT	CASIDPLGGDTQYF
TRBJ2-1	TRBV4-3	-	-	TGCGCCAGCAAAGAGGAGAGGGGGAGCGATGAGCAGTTCTTC	CASKEERGSDEQFF
TRBJ2-2	TRBV6-5	-	TRBD1	TGTGCCAGCAGTTACGGGCAGGGGGTCGGGGAGCTGTTTTTT	CASSYGQGVGELFF
TRBJ2-5	TRBV19	-	TRBD2	TGTGCCAGTACTAGCGGGAGAGGTGAGACCCAGTACTTC	CASTSGRGETQYF
TRBJ1-2	TRBV2	-	-	TGTGCCAGCAGTGAAGCGGGGCGGTCCTATGGCTACACCTTC	CASSEAGRSYGYTF
TRBJ1-1	TRBV5-5	-	TRBD1	TGTGCCAGCAGCTTGGGGACAGGGGTCGCTGAAGCTTTCTTT	CASSLGTGVAEAFF
TRBJ2-2	TRBV5-6	few	TRBD2	TGTGCCAGCAGCTGGACTAGTTCGAACGGGGAGCTGTTTTTT	CASSWTSSNGELFF
TRBJ2-7	TRBV18	-	-	TGTGCCAGCTCACCGGGGGAGAGGTACGAGCAGTACTTC	CASSPGERYEQYF
TRBJ2-3	TRBV7-2	-	-	TGTGCCAGCAGCTTAGGCCTAGGACCGGGGTTAGATACGCAGTATTTT	CASSLGLGPGLDTQYF
TRBJ1-1	TRBV5-4	-	-	TGTGCCAGCAGCGGACCTGGGGACACTGAAGCTTTCTTT	CASSGPGDTEAFF
TRBJ2-7	TRBV30	once	-	TGTGCCTGGAGTCGAGACAGTACGTACGAGCAGTACTTC	CAWSRDSTYEQYF
TRBJ2-2	TRBV19	-	TRBD2	TGTGCCAGTAGTATGACTAGCGTTCACGGGGAGCTGTTTTTT	CASSMTSVHGELFF
TRBJ2-7	TRBV6-5	-	-	TGTGCCAGCAGGCCCACGACGGTAACTCTTTACGAGCAGTACTTC	CASRPTTVTLYEQYF
TRBJ1-4	TRBV6-6	-	-	TGTGCCAGCAGCCGACCCCCCGATGCAACTAATGAAAAACTGTTTTTT	CASSRPPDATNEKLFF
TRBJ2-7	TRBV7-9	-	TRBD1	TGTGCCAGCAGCTTGCCGGGACAGGGGTCCTACGAGCAGTACTTC	CASSLPGQGSYEQYF
TRBJ2-7	TRBV7-6	-	TRBD2	TGTGCCAGCAGCGAGGTAGCGGGAGGGCTTGGTTACGAGCAGTACTTC	CASSEVAGGLGYEQYF
TRBJ2-7	TRBV2	-	-	TGTGCCAGCAGTGAGGTTCTCGGGAAGAACGAGCAGTACTTC	CASSEVLGKNEQYF
TRBJ2-7	TRBV11-3	-	-	TGTGCCAGCAGCTTAACCGCGTACTACGAGCAGTACTTC	CASSLTAYYEQYF
TRBJ2-7	TRBV7-8	-	TRBD1	TGTGCCAGCAGCTTAGAGGGGACAGCAATGACCTACGAGCAGTACTTC	CASSLEGTAMTYEQYF
TRBJ1-3	TRBV25-1	few	-	TGTGCCAGCAGTGACGGTTACAGCTCTGGAAACACCATATATTTT	CASSDGYSSGNTIYF
TRBJ2-3	TRBV5-4	-	-	TGTGCCAGCAGCTTGGGAGGGGCCAAAACTTATAGCACAGATACGCAGTATTTT	CASSLGGAKTYSTDTQYF
TRBJ1-2	TRBV19	once	-	TGTGCCAGTAGTATAGAGGGCAGAGGCGGCTACACCTTC	CASSIEGRGGYTF
TRBJ1-2	TRBV4-3	-	-	TGCGCCAGCAGCCAAACGACAGGAGGTGGCTACACCTTC	CASSQTTGGGYTF
TRBJ1-1	TRBV18	-	-	TGTGCCAGCTCACCACTCGACGGGGAAGCTTTCTTT	CASSPLDGEAFF
TRBJ2-1	TRBV5-8	-	-	TGTGCCAGCAGCCCGGGGAGCTCCTACAATGAGCAGTTCTTC	CASSPGSSYNEQFF
TRBJ2-7	TRBV5-4	-	-	TGTGCCAGCAGCCAAGACGGTGCTCCCTCCTACGAGCAGTACTTC	CASSQDGAPSYEQYF
TRBJ2-1	TRBV30	-	-	TGTGCCTGGAGTGGGCGTGGTAGTGAGCAGTTCTTC	CAWSGRGSEQFF
TRBJ1-3	TRBV11-2	-	-	TGTGCCAGTACGGTGGGACTTGGAAACACCATATATTTT	CASTVGLGNTIYF
TRBJ2-1	TRBV5-1	-	TRBD2	TGCGCCAGCAGCTCCGGACTAGCGGGAGGGGGTTGGGATGAGCAGTTCTTC	CASSSGLAGGGWDEQFF
TRBJ1-6	TRBV6-1	few	-	TGTGCCAGCGGCAGCCTCTCCTATAATTCACCCCTCCACTTT	CASGSLSYNSPLHF
TRBJ1-1	TRBV9	-	TRBD1	TGTGCCAGCAGCGCCTTTACCGGGACAGGGGTTTCTGAAGCTTTCTTT	CASSAFTGTGVSEAFF
TRBJ2-7	TRBV7-2	once	-	TGTGCCAGCAGCTTAGTGACTTACGGGGGAACATACGAGCAGTACTTC	CASSLVTYGGTYEQYF
TRBJ1-1	TRBV7-9	-	-	TGTGCCAGCAGCTTCCCTCAGGGGAGAGGAGAAGCTTTCTTT	CASSFPQGRGEAFF
TRBJ2-7	TRBV11-1	-	-	TGTGCCAGCAGCTTTGTTCCAGCCCTATCCTACGAGCAGTACTTC	CASSFVPALSYEQYF
TRBJ2-1	TRBV7-2	-	TRBD2	TGTGCCAGCAGCTCTAAGGGACTAGCGGGAGGGTACAATGAGCAGTTCTTC	CASSSKGLAGGYNEQFF
TRBJ1-1	TRBV11-2	-	-	TGTGCCAGCAGCTCTTCCCGGACTGAAGCTTTCTTT	CASSSSRTEAFF
TRBJ1-1	TRBV4-3	few	-	TGCGCCAGCAGCCAGTCGGGACAGAACACTGAAGCTTTCTTT	CASSQSGQNTEAFF
TRBJ2-6	TRBV5-1	-	TRBD1	TGCGCCAGCAGCTTGGAACAGGGGGCGCCTGGGGCCAACGTCCTGACTTTC	CASSLEQGAPGANVLTF
TRBJ2-5	TRBV29-1	-	-	TGCAGCGTTGCCCAACCCAGCCACCGAGAGACCCAGTACTTC	CSVAQPSHRETQYF
TRBJ2-7	TRBV5-1	-	-	TGCGCCAGCAGCTCGACGACTAGACCCTACGAGCAGTACTTC	CASSSTTRPYEQYF
TRBJ1-5	TRBV19	-	-	TGTGCCAGTAGTATAGAGGGGGAACCCAATCAGCCCCAGCATTTT	CASSIEGEPNQPQHF
TRBJ2-1	TRBV5-8	-	-	TGTGCCAGCAGCTTGGTACGGGGGCTGGGGTATGAGCAGTTCTTC	CASSLVRGLGYEQFF
TRBJ2-7	TRBV5-4	once	-	TGTGCCAGCAGCTTTTCCGGCACCAACTACGAGCAGTACTTC	CASSFSGTNYEQYF